The sequence of this T cell receptor beta chain was determined in a study of T cell changes during pregnancy in multiple sclerosis. V lost 6 bases and J 3 bases, leaving 11 bases between the germline ends. The CDR3 is 13 amino acids. Germline CDR1 WSHSY, CDR2 SAAADI. The data were produced by immunoSEQ multiplex PCR, yet TCRdb's version contains in-frame clones alone and is incomplete. This table has tens of thousands of clones, more than 75% appearing once. Sequencing used CD8+ T cells from peripheral blood mononuclear cells, obtained before pregnancy. This sequence joins TRBV10-2 and TRBJ1-2; D not certain. This receptor was taken from a female donor with multiple sclerosis, enrolled in a pregnancy study. CDR3: CASRNRPDYGYTF. In DNA, the CDR3 is TGCGCCAGCAGGAACCGCCCGGACTATGGCTACACCTTC.